Below are 32 T cell receptor beta chains sequenced from a single sample in a study of blood T cell repertoires in COVID-19. Clones were sequenced by immunoSEQ multiplex PCR, and TCRdb holds only the in-frame ones, with some missing. The sample holds fewer than 200,000 clones, almost 85% seen once. Sequencing was carried out using peripheral blood. The receptor source for this set is a man aged 40-50 years who had recovered from COVID-19.

V gene TRBV30 combines with J gene TRBJ1-1; possibly TRBD1 for D (5 bases). The CDR3 has 13 amino acids. Germline V gene lookup returns CDR1 GTSNPN and CDR2 SVGIG (reference sequence). V dropped 5 bases and J dropped 7 bases, with 17 bases sitting between them. DNA for the CDR3: TGTGCCTGGGGTACACCTTCGGGGGGTGAAGCTTTCTTT. Translating it yields CAWGTPSGGEAFF.

This rearrangement joins TRBV10-1 to TRBJ2-3, with 10 bases matching TRBD1. The CDR3 runs to 17 residues. Germline V gene sequence: CDR1 WNHNN, CDR2 SYGVQD (reference sequence). The V segment lost 9 bases and the J segment 2 bases; nucleotides outside the gene matches: 14. In DNA form, the CDR3 reads TGCGCCAGACCCCGGGACAGGGGAATCATACACACAGATACGCAGTATTTT. The encoded protein is CARPRDRGIIHTDTQYF.

The chain carries TRBV6-5 and TRBJ2-7; no firm D call. The CDR3 has 11 amino acids. CDR1 MNHEY and CDR2 SVGAGI come from the germline V gene. Trimming stripped 6 bases from V and 4 bases from J, with 7 bases between. CDR3 bases: TGTGCCAGCAGATCTGTATACGAGCAGTACTTC. It is translated as CASRSVYEQYF.

The chain recombines TRBV5-6 with TRBJ1-5, with TRBD1 matching 9 bases. The CDR3 spans 17 residues. The V segment lost 4 bases and the J segment 1 base; nucleotides outside the gene matches: 9. Looked up from germline, CDR1 is SGHDT and CDR2 is YYEEEE. CDR3 DNA: TGTGCCAGCAGCCCCGCCCGGGACAGGGAGAGCAATCAGCCCCAGCATTTT. Translated: CASSPARDRESNQPQHF. The whole variable domain, filled in from reference TRBV5-6 and TRBJ1-5, reads DAGVTQSPTHLIKTRGQQVTLRCSPKSGHDTVSWYQQALGQGPQFIFQYYEEEERQRGNFPDRFSGHQFPNYSSELNVNALLLGDSALYLCASSPARDRESNQPQHFGDGTRLSIL.

This clone was recorded once. The chain carries TRBV19 and TRBJ1-2; 9 nucleotides agree with TRBD1. The CDR3 is 14 amino acids. With V trimmed by 4 bases and J by 5 bases, 5 bases remained unmatched. Per germline, CDR1 LNHDA and CDR2 SQIVND (reference sequence). CDR3 loop: CASSTGTGIYGYTF. The CDR3 DNA reads as TGTGCCAGTAGTACCGGGACAGGGATTTATGGCTACACCTTC.

The chain has TRBV25-1 and TRBJ2-7, with no clear D. Trimming shortened V by 6 bases and J by 4 bases, and 7 bases separated the two germline ends. The CDR3 totals 11 residues. Germline values: CDR1 MGHDK, CDR2 SYGVNS. DNA of the CDR3: TGTGCCAGCAGCACGGTATACGAGCAGTACTTC. Translated: CASSTVYEQYF.

V usage is TRBV27 and J usage is TRBJ1-5; 9 bases agree with TRBD1. The germline V gene has CDR1 MNHEY and CDR2 SMNVEV (reference sequence). This CDR3 contains 16 residues. The V and J ends lost 6 bases and 4 bases, in that order; junction bases with no gene match: 10. In DNA form, the CDR3 reads TGTGCCAGCAGCCGAACCGGGACAGGGAAGAATCAGCCCCAGCATTTT. This gives the protein CASSRTGTGKNQPQHF.

This chain links TRBV28 with TRBJ2-2, with D possibly matching TRBD1 (5 bases). The germline V gene encodes CDR1 MDHEN and CDR2 SYDVKM. Trimming removed 7 bases at V and 0 bases at J, with 9 bases between. The CDR3 is 14 amino acids. The chain's CDR3 is CASIDRSNTGELFF. The CDR3 nucleotides read TGTGCCAGCATAGACAGATCGAACACCGGGGAGCTGTTTTTT.

This clone appeared once. CDR3 sequence: CASTRDSSYNEQFF. CDR3 sequence (DNA): TGTGCCAGCACCCGGGACAGCTCCTACAATGAGCAGTTCTTC. The rearrangement uses TRBV6-5 and TRBJ2-1, with 7 nucleotides matching TRBD1. This CDR3 spans 14 amino acids. CDR1 and CDR2 (germline): MNHEY, SVGAGI. Trimming took 7 bases from V and 0 from J; bases not matched to a gene: 3.

The chain is built from TRBV4-3 and TRBJ1-2, with 9 bases matching TRBD1. V shed 1 base, J shed 7 bases, and the junction held 7 bases outside the gene matches. The germline V gene encodes CDR1 LGHNA and CDR2 YSLEER. CDR3 length: 15 residues. The CDR3 coding sequence is TGCGCCAGCAGCCAAGGACCGGGACAGGGTATTGGCTACACCTTC. Its translation is CASSQGPGQGIGYTF.

This chain joins TRBV7-8 and TRBJ1-2; 7 nucleotides align to TRBD1. CDR3 length equals 16 residues. Germline V lookup: CDR1 SGHVS, CDR2 FQNEAQ. The V gene end was trimmed by 4 bases and the J gene end by 7 bases; junction bases not matched to a gene: 15. As DNA, the CDR3 is TGTGCCAGCAGCTCCCGACCTCCAGACAGGGCGGGTGGCTACACCTTC. Translating gives CASSSRPPDRAGGYTF.

The chain uses TRBV29-1 and TRBJ2-3; the match to TRBD2 covers 10 bases. The CDR3 totals 15 residues. Trimming at V came to 3 bases and at J to 0 bases, leaving 3 bases not matched to a gene. Germline CDR1 reads SQVTM; CDR2 reads ANQGSEA. The CDR3 reads CSVEVAGGSTDTQYF. CDR3 nucleotides: TGCAGCGTTGAGGTAGCGGGAGGAAGCACAGATACGCAGTATTTT.

The gene calls are TRBV18 and TRBJ2-1; 16 bases match TRBD2. The CDR3 extends over 19 amino acids. V was clipped by 3 bases and J by 2 bases; unmatched bases: 7. In germline, CDR1 is KGHSH, CDR2 LQKENI. CDR3 sequence reads: CASSPWGLAGGPPYNEQFF. The CDR3 nucleotides are TGTGCCAGCTCACCTTGGGGACTAGCGGGAGGGCCCCCCTACAATGAGCAGTTCTTC.

This rearrangement joins TRBV4-2 to TRBJ2-7; tentative D call: TRBD2 (5 bases). The CDR3 covers 16 residues. Trimming took 0 bases from V and 2 from J, leaving 14 bases between them. CDR1 and CDR2 from the germline V gene are LGHNA and YNFKEQ. This CDR3 is CASSQDLRGFTYEQYF. The DNA of the CDR3 is TGTGCCAGCAGCCAAGATCTCCGGGGATTTACCTACGAGCAGTACTTC.

The chain employs TRBV24-1 and TRBJ1-5; no firm D call. V dropped 9 bases and J dropped 6 bases, with 8 bases sitting between them. Germline values: CDR1 KGHDR, CDR2 SFDVKD. The CDR3 extends over 11 amino acids. The CDR3 DNA follows: TGTGCCACCGAGGTAAGTCAGCCCCAGCATTTT. Amino acid sequence: CATEVSQPQHF.

CDR3 sequence (DNA): TGTGCCAGCAGCCAAGAGCCCGCAGGGGGCAGCGATGAGCAGTTCTTC. Translating it yields CASSQEPAGGSDEQFF. The chain has TRBV3-1 (or the pseudogene TRBV3-2) and TRBJ2-1, with 8 bases lining up with TRBD1. The CDR3 spans 16 residues. Germline V lookup: CDR1 LGHDT, CDR2 YNNKEL (reference sequence). V dropped 0 bases and J dropped 8; count of bases not matched to a gene: 9.

This chain connects TRBV7-3 to TRBJ2-2; weak D call: TRBD2 (5 bases). This CDR3 region has 16 residues. V shed 5 bases and J shed 3 bases, with 16 bases lying between them. The germline CDR1 and CDR2 sequences are SGHTA and FQGTGA. The CDR3 is CASSKESSGDTGELFF. For the CDR3, the DNA is TGTGCCAGCAGCAAGGAGAGTTCCGGGGACACCGGGGAGCTGTTTTTT.

V is TRBV9 and J is TRBJ2-7, with D perhaps TRBD2 (5 bases). This CDR3 has 14 residues. The ends were cut back, 4 bases at V and 3 bases at J, with 14 bases in the middle. Germline assignment: CDR1 SGDLS and CDR2 YYNGEE. The CDR3 DNA sequence: TGTGCCAGCAGCCCCCCCGGAGGAGTCTACGAGCAGTACTTC. This translates into CASSPPGGVYEQYF. The full variable domain, in which reference TRBV9 and TRBJ2-7 provide the parts outside the CDR3, is DSGVTQTPKHLITATGQRVTLRCSPRSGDLSVYWYQQSLDQGLQFLIQYYNGEERAKGNILERFSAQQFPDLHSELNLSSLELGDSALYFCASSPPGGVYEQYFGPGTRLTVT.

The chain uses TRBV30 and TRBJ1-1, with 11 bases matching TRBD1. After removal of 4 bases from V and 4 bases from J, the junction contained 5 bases not matched to a gene. Germline lookup yields CDR1 GTSNPN and CDR2 SVGIG (reference sequence). The CDR3 has 14 amino acids. The chain's CDR3 is CAWNSGTGGTEAFF. DNA of the CDR3: TGTGCCTGGAATTCCGGGACAGGGGGCACTGAAGCTTTCTTT.

The V gene is TRBV27, the J gene TRBJ1-2, with unresolved D. Trimming stripped 7 bases from V and 3 bases from J, with 18 bases between. Germline V gene data show CDR1 as MNHEY and CDR2 as SMNVEV (reference sequence). The CDR3 length is 15 residues. The CDR3 DNA follows: TGTGCCAGCACCCTGAGGCTGGTGGGAGACTATGGCTACACCTTC. This encodes CASTLRLVGDYGYTF.

This clone was detected once. Other DNA sequences of this sample code for an identical CDR3. This chain joins TRBV19 and TRBJ2-7, with 8 bases identical to TRBD1. CDR3 size: 15 residues. From germline, CDR1 is LNHDA and CDR2 SQIVND (reference sequence). V was pared by 5 bases and J by 2 bases, with 8 bases of the junction left unmatched. In DNA form, the CDR3 reads TGTGCCAGTAGTGTATCCGGGACAGGCACCTACGAGCAGTACTTC. Translated: CASSVSGTGTYEQYF.

The CDR3 protein is CASSVEGAFMNTEAFF. The CDR3 DNA reads as TGTGCCAGCAGCGTAGAGGGGGCTTTCATGAACACTGAAGCTTTCTTT. The rearrangement uses TRBV9 and TRBJ1-1; 7 bases align to TRBD1. Unmatched junction bases numbered 5, after V lost 0 bases and J lost 0 bases. CDR1 and CDR2 (germline): SGDLS, YYNGEE. The CDR3 length is 16 residues.

The gene calls are TRBV27 and TRBJ2-1; 7 bases agree with TRBD2. The CDR3 covers 13 residues. V was pared by 4 bases and J by 9 bases, with 6 bases of the junction left unmatched. Germline CDR1 and CDR2: MNHEY and SMNVEV (reference sequence). CDR3 nucleotide sequence: TGTGCCAGCAGTTCTGGGGGGGGATTTGAGCAGTTCTTC. This gives the protein CASSSGGGFEQFF.

This chain connects TRBV1 to TRBJ2-1; whether TRBD2, the table's D call, matches the DNA was not checked. TRBV1 is a documented pseudogene. This CDR3 spans 14 amino acids. The CDR3 sequence is CTNNKRESYNEQFF. CDR3 DNA: TGCACCAACAACAAGCGGGAGTCATACAATGAGCAGTTCTTC.

J is TRBJ1-1 and V is TRBV27; TRBD1 agrees at 7 bases. Trimming at V came to 7 bases and at J to 1 base, leaving 3 bases not matched to a gene. Germline V gives CDR1 MNHEY, CDR2 SMNVEV (reference sequence). The CDR3 totals 13 residues. CDR3 amino acids: CASTGQPNTEAFF. The CDR3 DNA reads TGTGCCAGCACGGGACAGCCGAACACTGAAGCTTTCTTT.

The chain uses TRBV12-3 or TRBV12-4 and TRBJ1-5, with unresolved D. The CDR3 sequence is 13 residues long. Trimming cost V 3 bases and J 9 bases, with 12 bases left between them. CDR3 in DNA: TGTGCCAGCAGTTTGGCGACTCTCTTGCCCCAGCATTTT. Its protein is CASSLATLLPQHF.

J is TRBJ1-2 and V is TRBV18; D is perhaps TRBD1 (5 bases). The CDR3 is made up of 17 amino acids. Trimming pared 5 bases from V and 3 bases from J, leaving 22 bases between. Germline lookup yields CDR1 KGHSH and CDR2 LQKENI. CDR3 coding DNA: TGTGCCAGCTCAGAAATACGGGATTCCGGGGGGGACTATGGCTACACCTTC. It specifies CASSEIRDSGGDYGYTF.

The V call is TRBV18, the J call TRBJ2-1; TRBD2 matches 8 bases. The CDR3 totals 14 residues. Germline-derived CDR1 and CDR2 are KGHSH and LQKENI. V dropped 2 bases and J dropped 9; count of bases not matched to a gene: 6. Written as DNA, the CDR3 is TGTGCCAGCTCACCAGGAGCGGGGGACGGTGAGCAGTTCTTC. Translation: CASSPGAGDGEQFF.

The gene calls are TRBV14 and TRBJ2-1, with 14 positions matching TRBD2. The V segment lost 0 bases and the J segment 12 bases; nucleotides outside the gene matches: 10. Per the germline V gene, CDR1 is SGHDN and CDR2 is FVKESK. This CDR3 is 17 amino acids long. The CDR3 reads CASSQDLPGLAGVGQFF. The CDR3 DNA sequence: TGTGCCAGCAGCCAAGATCTGCCGGGACTAGCGGGAGTGGGGCAGTTCTTC.

As concerns this clone: One junction end does not reproduce the germline sequence, and a read error may be involved. The chain carries TRBV2 and TRBJ2-2; D is possibly TRBD1 (5 bases). Germline V gene data show CDR1 as SNHLY and CDR2 as FYNNEI. The CDR3 contains 12 residues. The CDR3 region has the DNA TGTGCCGGCAGGGTGGGGCCCGGGGAGCTGTTTTTT. Its translation is CAGRVGPGELFF.

The chain joins TRBV6-5 to TRBJ1-4, with 9 positions matching TRBD1. This CDR3 region has 16 residues. The V segment lost 4 bases and the J segment 7 bases; nucleotides outside the gene matches: 10. Germline V lookup: CDR1 MNHEY, CDR2 SVGAGI. CDR3: CASSSQGARFSEKLFF. For the CDR3, the DNA is TGTGCCAGCAGTTCACAGGGGGCGCGTTTTAGTGAAAAACTGTTTTTT.

The chain carries TRBV24-1 and TRBJ2-3; the match to TRBD1 covers 7 bases. This CDR3 region has 14 residues. With V trimmed by 4 bases and J by 4 bases, 4 bases remained unmatched. Germline values: CDR1 KGHDR, CDR2 SFDVKD. CDR3: CATSEPTGADTQYF. Here the CDR3 DNA reads TGTGCCACCAGTGAGCCTACAGGGGCAGATACGCAGTATTTT.